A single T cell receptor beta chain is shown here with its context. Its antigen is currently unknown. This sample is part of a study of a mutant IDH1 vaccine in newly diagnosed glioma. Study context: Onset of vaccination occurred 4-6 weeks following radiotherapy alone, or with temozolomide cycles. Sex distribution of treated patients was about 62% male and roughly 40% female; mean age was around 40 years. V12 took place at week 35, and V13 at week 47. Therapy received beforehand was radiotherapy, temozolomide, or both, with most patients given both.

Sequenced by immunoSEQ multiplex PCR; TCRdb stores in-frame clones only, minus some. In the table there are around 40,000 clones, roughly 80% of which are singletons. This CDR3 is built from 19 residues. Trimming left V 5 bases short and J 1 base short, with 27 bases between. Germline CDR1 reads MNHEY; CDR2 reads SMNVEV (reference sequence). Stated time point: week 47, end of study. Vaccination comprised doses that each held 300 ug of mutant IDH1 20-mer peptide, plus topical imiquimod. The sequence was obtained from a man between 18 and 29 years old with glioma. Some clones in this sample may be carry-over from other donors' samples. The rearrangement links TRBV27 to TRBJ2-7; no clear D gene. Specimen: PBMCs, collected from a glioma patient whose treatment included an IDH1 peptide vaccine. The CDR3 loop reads CASSPLRQAMGLRSYEQYF. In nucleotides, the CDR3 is TGTGCCAGCAGTCCCTTACGTCAGGCGATGGGTCTTCGGTCCTACGAGCAGTACTTC.